This is a list of T cell receptor beta chains from one sample in a study of cytomegalovirus exposure and HLA in healthy donors. Produced via immunoSEQ multiplex PCR; TCRdb's table is partial and in-frame only. The sample lists approximately 79,000 clones, under 80% occurring once. The sample consisted of PBMCs. These receptors were taken from a man between 35 and 55 years old in good health and CMV-seropositive. The CDR3 runs from the conserved cysteine through the conserved F or W. Fields, in order: V gene, J gene, CDR3 protein.

>TRBV30|TRBJ1-1
CAWSRQLMNTEAFF
>TRBV6-1|TRBJ1-4
CASSEVSRGDEKLFF
>TRBV15|TRBJ1-1
CATSTLKNTEAFF
>TRBV9|TRBJ2-1
CASSTFGTGLTNEQFF
>TRBV6-1|TRBJ2-6
CASSELAGANVLTF
>TRBV5-4|TRBJ2-7
CASSPGGRSYEQYF
>TRBV5-1|TRBJ2-6
CASSLSASGANVLTF
>TRBV10-2|TRBJ2-7
CASSARLAGGTYEQYF
>TRBV2|TRBJ2-2
CASGAAEQPNTGELFF
>TRBV6-5|TRBJ2-2
CASRGLAGKIGELFF
>TRBV7-3|TRBJ2-3
CASSYGGGDTQYF
>TRBV19|TRBJ2-7
CASSVSPGDSYEQYF
>TRBV28|TRBJ2-7
CASRSGQSYEQYF
>TRBV20-1|TRBJ1-1
CSASGNTEAFF
>TRBV18|TRBJ2-7
CASSPGLAVTYEQYF